The 10 T cell receptor beta chains listed next were all sequenced from one sample in a study of cytomegalovirus exposure and HLA in healthy donors. PCR was performed using 60 Vbeta and 13 Jbeta primers. The table came from immunoSEQ multiplex PCR; TCRdb's copy has only in-frame clones and leaves some out. The data contain 130,000 to 150,000 clones, around 80% of them singletons. The sequencing input was PBMCs. The receptors here all came from a man in his forties in good health and CMV-seropositive.

This clone was found a few times. The chain uses TRBV28 and TRBJ1-4, with 9 bases matching TRBD1. There are 15 residues in the CDR3. Germline loops: CDR1 MDHEN, CDR2 SYDVKM. The J segment lost 4 bases and the V segment lost 10 bases, leaving 10 bases of the junction unmatched. The CDR3 nucleotides read TGTGCCACCACCCCCGGGACAGGGCATAATGAAAAACTGTTTTTT. Amino acids: CATTPGTGHNEKLFF.

The chain is built from TRBV30 and TRBJ2-7; weak D call: TRBD2 (6 bases). Germline CDR1 and CDR2: GTSNPN and SVGIG (reference sequence). V was clipped by 0 bases and J by 0 bases, with 15 bases between them. The CDR3 runs 16 residues. This CDR3 is CAWSVLGLYNSYEQYF. CDR3 nucleotide sequence: TGTGCCTGGAGTGTACTGGGACTCTACAACTCCTACGAGCAGTACTTC.

The chain uses TRBV6-1 and TRBJ1-5; D is possibly TRBD1 (6 bases). Per germline, CDR1 MNHNS and CDR2 SASEGT. The CDR3 runs to 14 residues. V was trimmed by 4 bases and J by 7 bases, leaving 14 bases between them. CDR3 sequence: CASSANRVLQPQHF. The CDR3 region has the DNA TGTGCCAGCAGTGCGAACAGGGTGTTGCAGCCCCAGCATTTT.

This clone has only a few counts. The chain employs TRBV5-1 and TRBJ1-2; 7 nucleotides line up with TRBD1. There are 14 residues in the CDR3. With 0 bases clipped from V and 8 bases from J, the junction kept 7 bases outside the gene matches. Per the germline V gene, CDR1 is SGHRS and CDR2 is YFSETQ. Here the CDR3 reads CASSLVGDRQGYTF. In DNA form, the CDR3 reads TGCGCCAGCAGCTTGGTAGGGGACAGACAGGGCTACACCTTC.

CDR3 sequence reads: CAWSIVSEQYF. CDR3 coding DNA: TGTGCCTGGAGTATCGTATCCGAGCAGTACTTC. This chain joins TRBV30 and TRBJ2-7; unclear D gene. This CDR3 is built from 11 residues. V gave up 2 bases and J gave up 6 bases, with 8 bases separating them. Germline CDR1 and CDR2: GTSNPN and SVGIG (reference sequence).

The chain has TRBV19 and TRBJ1-1, with D unresolved. V lost 4 bases, J lost 0 bases, and 6 bases lay in between. Germline CDR1 LNHDA, CDR2 SQIVND (reference sequence). The CDR3 has 13 residues. In DNA, the CDR3 is TGTGCCAGTAGTAACAAAATGAACACTGAAGCTTTCTTT. As protein: CASSNKMNTEAFF.

CDR3 amino acids: CASSLFSTGGSGANVLTF. CDR3 in DNA: TGTGCCAGCAGCTTATTTTCGACCGGGGGCTCTGGGGCCAACGTCCTGACTTTC. The J gene is TRBJ2-6, the V gene TRBV11-1; D perhaps matches TRBD2 (6 bases). Trimming removed 2 bases from V and 0 bases from J, with 14 bases in between. From germline, CDR1 is SGHAT and CDR2 FQDESV (reference sequence). This CDR3 is built from 18 residues.

About this clone: Sequence at one end of the junction differs from germline and may be a read error. CDR3: CASSEIKPLHF. The CDR3, as DNA: TGTGCCAGCAGTGAAATCAAGCCCCTGCATTTT. The chain is built from TRBV6-1 and TRBJ1-5, with D unresolved. CDR1 and CDR2 (germline): MNHNS, SASEGT. The CDR3 sequence is 11 residues long.

The chain joins TRBV9 to TRBJ2-3; 7 bases map to TRBD2. The V gene end was trimmed by 4 bases and the J gene end by 0 bases; junction bases not matched to a gene: 5. Germline values: CDR1 SGDLS, CDR2 YYNGEE. The CDR3 covers 15 residues. CDR3 coding DNA: TGTGCCAGCAGCCCGGGGGGTCCTAGCACAGATACGCAGTATTTT. This encodes CASSPGGPSTDTQYF.

This clone came up a few times. At one end, the junction sequence differs from germline, possibly due to a read error. V and J are TRBV7-9 and TRBJ1-6; D call uncertain. This CDR3 has 17 residues. Germline CDR1 SEHNR, CDR2 FQNEAQ (reference sequence). The CDR3 protein is CTSSSHDFEGVLSPLHF. The CDR3 DNA reads TGTACCAGCAGCTCCCACGATTTTGAGGGCGTTTTATCTCCCCTCCACTTT.